Below are 10 T cell receptor beta chains sequenced from a single sample in a study of shared T cell receptors in the human thymus. Here immunoSEQ multiplex PCR was the method, and the copy in TCRdb shows in-frame clones only, minus some. The sample consists of a few hundred thousand clones, roughly 94% of them appearing once. Sequenced material: thymocytes. These receptor sequences come from a human donor.

This clone is a singleton in its sample. V usage is TRBV5-1 and J usage is TRBJ2-1; D possibly matches TRBD1 or TRBD2 (6 bases each). This CDR3 contains 15 residues. Between the trimmed V and J ends, which lost 0 bases and 5 bases, there was a span of 12 bases. Germline V CDR1 and CDR2: SGHRS, YFSETQ. The CDR3 loop is CASSLVGGDDNEQFF. CDR3 nucleotide sequence: TGCGCCAGCAGCTTGGTGGGGGGCGACGACAATGAGCAGTTCTTC.

The chain carries TRBV2 and TRBJ2-3, with D possibly being TRBD2 (5 bases). Trimming removed 6 bases at V and 2 bases at J, with 9 bases between. The germline CDR1 and CDR2 sequences are SNHLY and FYNNEI. This CDR3 contains 13 residues. CDR3: CASRGGPTDTQYF. The CDR3 DNA follows: TGTGCCAGCAGAGGCGGGCCCACAGATACGCAGTATTTT.

The V and J genes are TRBV4-2 and TRBJ2-7; a possible D gene is TRBD1 (5 bases). Trimming took 0 bases from V and 0 from J, leaving 9 bases between them. This CDR3 comprises 15 residues. CDR1 is LGHNA and CDR2 is YNFKEQ in the germline V gene. The CDR3 bases are TGTGCCAGCAGCCAAGATGGCAGGGACTCCTACGAGCAGTACTTC. Its translation: CASSQDGRDSYEQYF.

The chain is built from TRBV28 and TRBJ2-1; D not resolved. This CDR3 comprises 15 residues. Germline V lookup: CDR1 MDHEN, CDR2 SYDVKM. V gave up 8 bases and J gave up 0 bases, with 14 bases separating them. The CDR3 bases are TGTGCCAGCCTTTTTCCTCGAAGCTCCTACAATGAGCAGTTCTTC. This gives the protein CASLFPRSSYNEQFF.

The gene calls are TRBV6-1 and TRBJ1-4, with a weak D call TRBD1 (6 bases). This CDR3 comprises 15 residues. The ends were cut back, 1 base at V and 6 bases at J, with 12 bases in the middle. The germline gives CDR1 MNHNS, CDR2 SASEGT. The CDR3 protein is CASSEGAGEDEKLFF. The CDR3 DNA follows: TGTGCCAGCAGTGAAGGGGCAGGGGAGGATGAAAAACTGTTTTTT.

The V gene is TRBV7-3, the J gene TRBJ2-7; 7 nucleotides agree with TRBD2. The V gene end was trimmed by 1 base and the J gene end by 5 bases; junction bases not matched to a gene: 8. Germline V gene lookup returns CDR1 SGHTA and CDR2 FQGTGA. This CDR3 comprises 15 residues. The CDR3 DNA reads as TGTGCCAGCAGCTTAAGCGGCGGGAGCGGTGACGAGCAGTACTTC. This sequence encodes CASSLSGGSGDEQYF.

V usage is TRBV5-1 and J usage is TRBJ2-2, with D perhaps TRBD1 (6 bases). The CDR3 is 13 residues long. Germline values: CDR1 SGHRS, CDR2 YFSETQ. V shed 3 bases and J shed 4 bases, with 7 bases lying between them. The CDR3 DNA reads as TGCGCCAGCAGCTCACAGGGCACCGGGGAGCTGTTTTTT. Translation: CASSSQGTGELFF.

The chain carries TRBV5-1 and TRBJ1-1; TRBD1 matches at 8 bases. The CDR3 spans 15 residues. Trimming removed 4 bases from V and 0 bases from J; junction bases left unmatched: 5. In germline, CDR1 is SGHRS, CDR2 YFSETQ. The chain's CDR3 is CASSAIRGLNTEAFF. In nucleotides, the CDR3 is TGCGCCAGCAGCGCGATCAGGGGGCTGAACACTGAAGCTTTCTTT.

The rearrangement joins TRBV5-8 to TRBJ2-1, with D possibly being TRBD2 (6 bases). The V gene's germline CDR1 is SGHTS and CDR2 YDEGEE. Trimming took 0 bases from V and 9 from J, leaving 13 bases between them. The CDR3 contains 14 residues. The CDR3 coding sequence is TGTGCCAGCAGCTTGGAGGCGGGGCAGGGTGAGCAGTTCTTC. Protein sequence: CASSLEAGQGEQFF.

This clone was seen a single time. This sample also contains other DNA sequences that code for the same CDR3. The genes are TRBV5-1 and TRBJ2-7; D might be TRBD2 (7 bases). This CDR3 is built from 14 residues. The germline V gene encodes CDR1 SGHRS and CDR2 YFSETQ. Trimming pared 0 bases from V and 4 bases from J, leaving 11 bases between. This CDR3 is CASSLAGGSYEQYF. The DNA of the CDR3 is TGCGCCAGCAGCTTGGCGGGGGGCAGTTACGAGCAGTACTTC.